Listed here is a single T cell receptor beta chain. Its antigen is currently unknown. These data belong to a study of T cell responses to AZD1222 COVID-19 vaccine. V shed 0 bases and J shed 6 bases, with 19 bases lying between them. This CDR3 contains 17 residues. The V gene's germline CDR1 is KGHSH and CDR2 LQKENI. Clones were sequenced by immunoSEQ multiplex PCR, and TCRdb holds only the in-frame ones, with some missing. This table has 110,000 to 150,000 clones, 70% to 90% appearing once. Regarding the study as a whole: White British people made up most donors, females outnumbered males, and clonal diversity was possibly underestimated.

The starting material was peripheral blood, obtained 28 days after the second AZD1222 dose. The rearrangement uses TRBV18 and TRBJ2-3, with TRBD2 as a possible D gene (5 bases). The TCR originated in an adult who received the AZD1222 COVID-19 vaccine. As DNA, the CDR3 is TGTGCCAGCTCACCACCGCGGGCTAGCCCACGTCCCGATACGCAGTATTTT. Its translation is CASSPPRASPRPDTQYF.